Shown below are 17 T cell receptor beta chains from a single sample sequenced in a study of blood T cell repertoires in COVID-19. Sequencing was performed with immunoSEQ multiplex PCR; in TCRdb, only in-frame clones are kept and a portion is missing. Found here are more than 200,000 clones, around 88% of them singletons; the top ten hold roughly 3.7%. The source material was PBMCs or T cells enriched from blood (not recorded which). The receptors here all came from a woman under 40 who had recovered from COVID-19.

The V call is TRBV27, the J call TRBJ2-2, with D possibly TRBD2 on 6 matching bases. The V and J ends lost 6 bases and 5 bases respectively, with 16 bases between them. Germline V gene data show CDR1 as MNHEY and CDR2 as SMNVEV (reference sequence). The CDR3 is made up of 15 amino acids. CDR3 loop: CASSPGTPGTGELFF. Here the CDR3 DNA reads TGTGCCAGCAGCCCCGGGACTCCAGGGACCGGGGAGCTGTTTTTT.

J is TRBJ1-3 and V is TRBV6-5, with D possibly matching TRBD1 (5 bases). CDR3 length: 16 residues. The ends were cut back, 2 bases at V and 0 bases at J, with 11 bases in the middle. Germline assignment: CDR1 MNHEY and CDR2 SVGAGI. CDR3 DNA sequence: TGTGCCAGCAGTTACGGGGGGATTTCCTCTGGAAACACCATATATTTT. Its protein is CASSYGGISSGNTIYF.

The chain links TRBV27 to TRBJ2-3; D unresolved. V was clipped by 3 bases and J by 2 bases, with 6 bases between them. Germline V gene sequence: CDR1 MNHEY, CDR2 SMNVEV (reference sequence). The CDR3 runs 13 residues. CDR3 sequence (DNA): TGTGCCAGCAGTTTCTTCTCCACAGATACGCAGTATTTT. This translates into CASSFFSTDTQYF.

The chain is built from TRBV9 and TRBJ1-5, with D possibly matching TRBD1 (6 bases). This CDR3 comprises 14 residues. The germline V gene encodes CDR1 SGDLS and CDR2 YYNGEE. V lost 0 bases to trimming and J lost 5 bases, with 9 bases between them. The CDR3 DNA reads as TGTGCCAGCAGCGTAGACAGGGATCATCAGCCCCAGCATTTT. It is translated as CASSVDRDHQPQHF.

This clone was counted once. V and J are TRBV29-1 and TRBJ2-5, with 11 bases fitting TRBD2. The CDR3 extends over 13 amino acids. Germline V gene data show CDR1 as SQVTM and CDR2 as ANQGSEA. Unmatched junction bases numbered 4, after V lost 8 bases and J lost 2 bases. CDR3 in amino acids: CSLIAGGQETQYF. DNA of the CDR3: TGCAGCCTTATAGCGGGGGGGCAAGAGACCCAGTACTTC.

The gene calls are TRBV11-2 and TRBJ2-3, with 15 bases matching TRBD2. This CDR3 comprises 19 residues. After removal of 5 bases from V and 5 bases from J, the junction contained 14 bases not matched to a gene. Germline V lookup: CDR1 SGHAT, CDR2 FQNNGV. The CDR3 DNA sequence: TGTGCCAGCAGCCTCTCATCCGGGACTAGCGGGAGGAGGGTAGATACGCAGTATTTT. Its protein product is CASSLSSGTSGRRVDTQYF.

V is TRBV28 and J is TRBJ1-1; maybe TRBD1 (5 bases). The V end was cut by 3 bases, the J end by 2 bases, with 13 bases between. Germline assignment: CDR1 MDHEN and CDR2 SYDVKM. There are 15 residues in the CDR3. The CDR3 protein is CASSLGGGFNTEAFF. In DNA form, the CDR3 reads TGTGCCAGCAGTTTGGGGGGGGGATTCAACACTGAAGCTTTCTTT.

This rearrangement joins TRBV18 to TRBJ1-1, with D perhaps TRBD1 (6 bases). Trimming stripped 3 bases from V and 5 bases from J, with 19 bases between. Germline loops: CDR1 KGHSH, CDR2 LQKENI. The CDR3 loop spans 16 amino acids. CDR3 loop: CASSPLTGYGWTEAFF. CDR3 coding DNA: TGTGCCAGCTCACCGTTAACAGGGTACGGATGGACTGAAGCTTTCTTT.

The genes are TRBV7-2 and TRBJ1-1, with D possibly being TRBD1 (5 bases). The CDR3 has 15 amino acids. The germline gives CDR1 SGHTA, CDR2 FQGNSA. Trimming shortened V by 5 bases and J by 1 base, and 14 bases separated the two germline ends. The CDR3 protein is CASSLHGGGNTEAFF. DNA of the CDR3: TGTGCCAGCAGCCTCCACGGGGGAGGGAACACTGAAGCTTTCTTT. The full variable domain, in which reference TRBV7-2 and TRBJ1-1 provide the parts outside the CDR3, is GAGVSQSPSNKVTEKGKDVELRCDPISGHTALYWYRQSLGQGLEFLIYFQGNSAPDKSGLPSDRFSAERTGGSVSTLTIQRTQQEDSAVYLCASSLHGGGNTEAFFGQGTRLTVV.

The CDR3 region has the DNA TGTGCCAGCAGTTACCCGACTAGCGGGAGGACCGGGGCCAACGTCCTGACTTTC. Translating gives CASSYPTSGRTGANVLTF. J is TRBJ2-6 and V is TRBV6-2 or TRBV6-3, with 13 bases that match TRBD2. Germline loops: CDR1 MNHEY, CDR2 SVGEGT. V dropped 2 bases and J dropped 4; count of bases not matched to a gene: 5. CDR3 length equals 18 residues.

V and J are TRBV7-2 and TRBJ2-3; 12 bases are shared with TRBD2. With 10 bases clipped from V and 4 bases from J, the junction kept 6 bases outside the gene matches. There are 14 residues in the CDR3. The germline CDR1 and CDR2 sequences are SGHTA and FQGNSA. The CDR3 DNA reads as TGTGCCACATCTAGCGGGAGGGCCGCAGATACGCAGTATTTT. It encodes CATSSGRAADTQYF.

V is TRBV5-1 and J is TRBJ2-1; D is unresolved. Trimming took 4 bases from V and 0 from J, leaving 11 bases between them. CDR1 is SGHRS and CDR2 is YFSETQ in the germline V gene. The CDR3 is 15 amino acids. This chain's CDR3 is CASSPLSSSYNEQFF. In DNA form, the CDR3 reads TGCGCCAGCAGCCCCCTGTCCAGCTCCTACAATGAGCAGTTCTTC.

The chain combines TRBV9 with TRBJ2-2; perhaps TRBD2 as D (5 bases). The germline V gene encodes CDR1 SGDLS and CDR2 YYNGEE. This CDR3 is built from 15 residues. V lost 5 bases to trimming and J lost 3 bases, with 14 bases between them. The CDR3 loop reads CASRDERVYTGELFF. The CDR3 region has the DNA TGTGCCAGCAGAGATGAGAGGGTGTACACCGGGGAGCTGTTTTTT.

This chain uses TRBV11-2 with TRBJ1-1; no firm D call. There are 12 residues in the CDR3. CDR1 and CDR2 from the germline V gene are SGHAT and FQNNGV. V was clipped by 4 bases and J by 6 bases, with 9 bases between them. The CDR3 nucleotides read TGTGCCAGCAGCTCTCAGACATCTGAAGCTTTCTTT. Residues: CASSSQTSEAFF.

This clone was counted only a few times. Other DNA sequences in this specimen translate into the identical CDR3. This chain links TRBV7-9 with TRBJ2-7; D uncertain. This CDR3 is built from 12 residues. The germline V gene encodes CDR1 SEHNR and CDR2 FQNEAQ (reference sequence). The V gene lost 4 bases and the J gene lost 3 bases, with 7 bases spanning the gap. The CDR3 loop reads CASSSRIYEQYF. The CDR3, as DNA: TGTGCCAGCAGCTCGCGAATCTACGAGCAGTACTTC. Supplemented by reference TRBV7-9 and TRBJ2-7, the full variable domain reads DTGVSQNPRHKITKRGQNVTFRCDPISEHNRLYWYRQTLGQGPEFLTYFQNEAQLEKSRLLSDRFSAERPKGSFSTLEIQRTEQGDSAMYLCASSSRIYEQYFGPGTRLTVT.

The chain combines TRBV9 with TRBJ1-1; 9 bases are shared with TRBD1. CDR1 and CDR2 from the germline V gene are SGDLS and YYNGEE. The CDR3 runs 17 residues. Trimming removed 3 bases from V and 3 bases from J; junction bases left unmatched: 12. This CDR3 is CASSAGQGRSRDTEAFF. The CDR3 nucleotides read TGTGCCAGCAGCGCCGGACAGGGGAGAAGCCGGGACACTGAAGCTTTCTTT.

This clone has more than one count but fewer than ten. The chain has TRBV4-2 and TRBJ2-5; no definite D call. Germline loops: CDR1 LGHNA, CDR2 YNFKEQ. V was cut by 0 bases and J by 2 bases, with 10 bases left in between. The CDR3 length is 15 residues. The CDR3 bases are TGTGCCAGCAGCCAAGAAAGTCTCAGTCAAGAGACCCAGTACTTC. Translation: CASSQESLSQETQYF.